This TCR beta chain appears in the sequencing data of a study of blood T cell repertoires in COVID-19. Per germline, CDR1 LNHNV and CDR2 YYDKDF (reference sequence). The CDR3 covers 15 residues. Trimming removed 0 bases at V and 2 bases at J, with 11 bases between. Assay: immunoSEQ multiplex PCR; the TCRdb copy retains only in-frame clones and omits some. The sample holds around 23,000 clones, around 72% seen once. The sequenced sample consisted of peripheral blood. The chain links TRBV15 to TRBJ2-7, with unresolved D. The receptor comes from an elderly woman with acute or convalescent COVID-19. The CDR3 here is CATSRETLPAYEQYF. CDR3 nucleotide sequence: TGTGCCACCAGCAGAGAGACACTCCCTGCCTACGAGCAGTACTTC.